This TCR beta chain originates from a study of PD-1 blockade in classical Hodgkin lymphoma (TCRdb year 2020). Regarding the study in general: Nivolumab dosing was 3 mg/kg intravenously every 2 weeks, continuing until either disease progression or unacceptable toxicity. The study used TCR beta sequencing and CyTOF to define a peripheral blood immune signature of response to PD-1 blockade in classical Hodgkin lymphoma.

The CDR3 contains 13 residues, cysteine and phenylalanine counted. The kept DNA is CDR3 alone, 39 bases in frame from the first base. V is pared back by 6 bases and J by 8 bases, with 16 bases lying between the germline termini. As encoded in the germline V gene, CDR1 is MDHEN while CDR2 is SYDVKM. The paper's findings and limits, for the study overall: The study covered only a single clinical trial cohort, and the causes of the repertoire differences, possibly disease activity or prior therapy, were still not defined. Baseline TCR diversity was reported to be lower in newly diagnosed patients than in healthy donors, and even lower in relapsed/refractory patients. Trial patients with a complete response had baseline diversity similar to that of newly diagnosed patients, while partial responders and progressors had significantly lower diversity. CD4+ but not CD8+ TCR diversity rose significantly by C4D1 (p=0.0027 vs p=0.16), most apparent in complete responders (p=0.02). Patients starting nivolumab less than 1 year after ASCT had lower diversity and were excluded from later analyses to avoid confounding by immune reconstitution.

Worth noting for this clone: Its antigen is still unknown. No base-level quality is on record; no much larger clone is a single base apart.

Genomic DNA was isolated using the Qiagen DNeasy kit from unsorted PBMCs as well as from negatively selected CD4+ and CD8+ fractions. TCR beta CDR3 regions were amplified by immunoSEQ multiplex PCR using primers annealing to V and J segments. A synthetic immune receptor repertoire was used to minimize amplification bias, and any residual bias was removed computationally once sequencing was done. The source study handled its data this way. Custom Python scripts were used to quantify repertoire diversity as the Shannon entropy index. Unsorted, CD4+ and CD8+ repertoires were analyzed separately, except in combined analyses where CD4+ and CD8+ sequences were merged in silico. A clone was considered expanded if an increase in frequency of at least 2-fold after treatment relative to C1D1 was found, and a pseudocount of 0.5 was applied to clones undetected at baseline. Clones with 0 or 1 copy at C1D1 were classified as singleton clones, and clones with 2 or more copies were classified as non-singleton clones. Clones expanded in unsorted samples were annotated as CD4+, CD8+ or unknown by matching protein sequences in sorted samples from the same patient. Wilcoxon tests on paired samples were used to test changes in diversity from C1D1 to C4D1. In its TCRdb copy, this immuneACCESS table keeps in-frame sequences only and misses some clones. Where compared with another copy, unresolved V genes explain less than half of these, and the others have no known cause. From that table come the V and J calls and clone size; the DNA was used to work out D and trimming. This sample gives 6,000 or so clones in total; approximately 75% of them show up just once. Around 40% of the sample is in the top ten clones.

The time point label for this specimen denotes: cycle 1 day 1 (C1D1), immediately before nivolumab initiation. Every trial patient had relapsed after autologous stem cell transplantation, and cohorts A, B and C differed in prior brentuximab vedotin exposure. A total of approximately 51 patients with relapsed/refractory classical Hodgkin lymphoma made up the trial cohort, and each patient's best overall response was complete response, partial response or progressive disease. Single-agent nivolumab was administered to trial patients in the multi-cohort phase II CheckMate 205 trial. Best overall response was determined by an independent review committee according to the 2007 International Working Group response criteria. PBMCs from the trial were collected at three points: immediately before nivolumab initiation (C1D1), and during therapy at cycle 2 day 1 and cycle 4 day 1. After peripheral blood was drawn into 8 mL Vacutainer Cell Preparation Tubes, PBMCs were isolated by centrifugation and then cryopreserved.

The chain employs TRBV28 and TRBJ1-2; the D gene is possibly TRBD1, with 5 bases matching. The sample in question was peripheral blood mononuclear cells (PBMCs), obtained at baseline. The sequence was collected from a human donor with classical Hodgkin lymphoma. The CDR3 is CASRTPGWDGYTF. Here is the DNA: TGTGCCAGCAGGACACCAGGGTGGGACGGCTACACCTTC.